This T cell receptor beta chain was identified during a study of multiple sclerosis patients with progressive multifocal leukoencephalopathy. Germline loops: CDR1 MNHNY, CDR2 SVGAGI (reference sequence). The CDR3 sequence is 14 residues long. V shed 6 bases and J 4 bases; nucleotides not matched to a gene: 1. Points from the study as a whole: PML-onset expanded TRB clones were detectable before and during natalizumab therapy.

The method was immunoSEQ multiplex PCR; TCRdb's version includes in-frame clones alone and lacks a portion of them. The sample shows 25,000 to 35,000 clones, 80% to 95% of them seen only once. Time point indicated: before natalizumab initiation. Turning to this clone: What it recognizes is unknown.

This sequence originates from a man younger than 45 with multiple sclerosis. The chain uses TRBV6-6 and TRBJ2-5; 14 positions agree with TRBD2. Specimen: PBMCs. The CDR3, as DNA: TGTGCCAGCAGAGGACTAGCGGGAGGAGAGACCCAGTACTTC. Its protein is CASRGLAGGETQYF.